Each of the 29 T cell receptor beta chains below was sequenced from the same sample in a study of shared clonotypes between healthy human individuals. Profiled with immunoSEQ multiplex PCR; TCRdb holds only in-frame clones, not every one. The sample has hundreds of thousands of clones; around 90% are singletons. Sequencing used memory CD8+ T cells sorted from blood. As for subset: CD45RO+ cells pooled with CCR7-negative TemRA cells. Receptors originate from a man aged 18-30 years in good health.

V is TRBV13 and J is TRBJ1-2, with D possibly TRBD1 on 6 matching bases. The CDR3 totals 13 residues. The V gene's germline CDR1 is PRHDT and CDR2 FYEKMQ (reference sequence). Trimming pared 6 bases from V and 3 bases from J, leaving 11 bases between. The CDR3 DNA is TGTGCCAGCAGTTCTACAGGGTACTATGGCTACACCTTC. This sequence encodes CASSSTGYYGYTF.

The V call is TRBV7-9, the J call TRBJ2-5, with D perhaps matching TRBD1 (5 bases). Trimming stripped 8 bases from V and 4 bases from J, with 5 bases between. Germline V gives CDR1 SEHNR, CDR2 FQNEAQ (reference sequence). This CDR3 has 10 amino acids. CDR3 in DNA: TGTGCCAGCCAGGGAGAGACCCAGTACTTC. This codes for CASQGETQYF.

The chain recombines TRBV10-3 with TRBJ2-7; 8 nucleotides match TRBD2. V was pared by 4 bases and J by 2 bases, with 7 bases of the junction left unmatched. CDR1 is ENHRY, CDR2 SYGVKD, per germline. This CDR3 is built from 15 residues. CDR3 region: CAISAPDGRAYEQYF. The CDR3 DNA reads as TGTGCCATCAGTGCGCCGGACGGGAGGGCCTACGAGCAGTACTTC.

This rearrangement joins TRBV27 to TRBJ1-3; no reliable D call. The CDR3 contains 14 residues. Trimming stripped 5 bases from V and 1 base from J, with 9 bases between. The germline V gene encodes CDR1 MNHEY and CDR2 SMNVEV (reference sequence). The CDR3 loop is CASSEGNSGNTIYF. In DNA, the CDR3 is TGTGCCAGCAGTGAGGGCAATTCTGGAAACACCATATATTTT.

J is TRBJ2-7 and V is TRBV6-6; D may be TRBD1 (5 bases). The V gene lost 9 bases and the J gene lost 2 bases, with 17 bases spanning the gap. The CDR3 is 14 amino acids. The germline V gene has CDR1 MNHNY and CDR2 SVGAGI (reference sequence). The CDR3 region is CASFSLDRPYEQYF. The DNA for the CDR3 is TGTGCCAGTTTCTCACTTGACAGACCCTACGAGCAGTACTTC.

The table lists this clone with a count of one. The genes are TRBV14 and TRBJ2-7; 8 positions match TRBD1. This CDR3 is 16 amino acids long. V lost 0 bases to trimming and J lost 5 bases; unmatched junction nucleotides: 9. Germline assignment: CDR1 SGHDN and CDR2 FVKESK. CDR3 nucleotide sequence: TGTGCCAGCAGCCAAGATCTCGGGACAGGTCTCCACGAGCAGTACTTC. Amino acids: CASSQDLGTGLHEQYF.

The chain employs TRBV6-5 and TRBJ2-2; D is possibly TRBD2 (5 bases). CDR1 MNHEY and CDR2 SVGAGI come from the germline V gene. The CDR3 runs 16 residues. Between the trimmed V and J ends, which lost 0 bases and 3 bases, there was a span of 11 bases. In DNA, the CDR3 is TGTGCCAGCAGTTACTCGTTCGGGGATTACACCGGGGAGCTGTTTTTT. As protein: CASSYSFGDYTGELFF.

The chain uses TRBV27 and TRBJ2-7, with 8 nucleotides matching TRBD1. The CDR3 covers 18 residues. In germline, CDR1 is MNHEY, CDR2 SMNVEV (reference sequence). Trimming at V came to 5 bases and at J to 5 bases, leaving 20 bases not matched to a gene. CDR3 nucleotide sequence: TGTGCCAGCAGTCTCGGACAGGGAGGCTTAGTTTTTGTGAACGAGCAGTACTTC. Translating it yields CASSLGQGGLVFVNEQYF.

The chain is built from TRBV10-3 and TRBJ2-2; D might be TRBD1 (6 bases). V shed 7 bases and J shed 6 bases, with 18 bases lying between them. Germline lookup yields CDR1 ENHRY and CDR2 SYGVKD. The CDR3 sequence is 15 residues long. CDR3 nucleotides: TGTGCCATCACGGGGCGCCAGGGGTTAGCCGGGGAGCTGTTTTTT. Translating it yields CAITGRQGLAGELFF.

This chain connects TRBV5-1 to TRBJ2-3, with D unresolved. Germline V gene data show CDR1 as SGHRS and CDR2 as YFSETQ. The CDR3 totals 14 residues. The V end lost 0 bases, the J end lost 2 bases, and 7 bases lay between the germline ends. The CDR3, as DNA: TGCGCCAGCAGCTTGGAACAGACCACAGATACGCAGTATTTT. Protein sequence: CASSLEQTTDTQYF.

The V and J genes are TRBV5-6 and TRBJ2-7, with D possibly matching TRBD1 (6 bases). The germline gives CDR1 SGHDT, CDR2 YYEEEE. This CDR3 has 15 residues. V lost 0 bases to trimming and J lost 2 bases, with 12 bases between them. In DNA form, the CDR3 reads TGTGCCAGCAGCTTGGTTATGGGGGCCCCCTACGAGCAGTACTTC. Translation: CASSLVMGAPYEQYF.

The rearrangement links TRBV7-2 to TRBJ2-7; 7 nucleotides agree with TRBD2. CDR1 and CDR2 (germline): SGHTA, FQGNSA. The CDR3 is 15 amino acids. J was trimmed by 2 bases and V by 4 bases; bases with no gene match: 8. DNA of the CDR3: TGTGCCAGCAGCTCGGGGGGTGGATGGACCTACGAGCAGTACTTC. It translates to CASSSGGGWTYEQYF.

The rearrangement uses TRBV4-1 and TRBJ2-7; 7 positions agree with TRBD1. CDR1 is MGHRA and CDR2 is YSYEKL in the germline V gene. J was trimmed by 1 base and V by 4 bases; bases with no gene match: 4. CDR3 length: 14 amino acids. CDR3 sequence (DNA): TGCGCCAGCAGCCTCGAGGACAGGTCCTACGAGCAGTACTTC. Translating gives CASSLEDRSYEQYF.

V and J are TRBV2 and TRBJ1-5, with 8 bases aligning to TRBD1. The CDR3 is 14 residues long. V shed 10 bases and J 4 bases; nucleotides not matched to a gene: 9. The germline CDR1 and CDR2 sequences are SNHLY and FYNNEI. CDR3 in amino acids: CATGYGTGNQPQHF. CDR3 DNA sequence: TGTGCCACAGGGTACGGGACAGGTAATCAGCCCCAGCATTTT.

The chain uses TRBV5-4 and TRBJ2-1; 9 nucleotides match TRBD1. The CDR3 covers 15 residues. Trimming removed 5 bases from V and 2 bases from J; junction bases left unmatched: 5. Germline V gives CDR1 SGHNT, CDR2 YYREEE (reference sequence). The CDR3 reads CASSPGTGPYNEQFF. Written as DNA, the CDR3 is TGTGCCAGCAGTCCCGGGACAGGGCCCTACAATGAGCAGTTCTTC.

This clone has a single count. The chain joins TRBV7-9 to TRBJ2-3; D not certain. Germline CDR1 and CDR2: SEHNR and FQNEAQ (reference sequence). With 6 bases removed from V and 1 base from J, the gap between germline ends came to 14 bases. The CDR3 sequence is 15 residues long. CDR3 nucleotide sequence: TGTGCCAGCAGGTTACCCAGGTACCGCACAGATACGCAGTATTTT. Protein product: CASRLPRYRTDTQYF. Supplemented by reference TRBV7-9 and TRBJ2-3, the full variable domain reads DTGVSQNPRHKITKRGQNVTFRCDPISEHNRLYWYRQTLGQGPEFLTYFQNEAQLEKSRLLSDRFSAERPKGSFSTLEIQRTEQGDSAMYLCASRLPRYRTDTQYFGPGTRLTVL.

The V gene is TRBV28, the J gene TRBJ1-1; TRBD1 agrees at 10 bases. V lost 4 bases and J lost 4; bases outside the gene matches: 3. The CDR3 covers 14 residues. From germline, CDR1 is MDHEN and CDR2 SYDVKM. CDR3 sequence reads: CASSSRQGATEAFF. The CDR3 coding sequence is TGTGCCAGCAGTTCCAGACAGGGGGCCACTGAAGCTTTCTTT. The variable domain in full, completed from reference TRBV28 and TRBJ1-1, reads DVKVTQSSRYLVKRTGEKVFLECVQDMDHENMFWYRQDPGLGLRLIYFSYDVKMKEKGDIPEGYSVSREKKERFSLILESASTNQTSMYLCASSSRQGATEAFFGQGTRLTVV.

The chain carries TRBV27 and TRBJ2-5, with D possibly called TRBD1 or TRBD2 (5 bases each). The V gene's germline CDR1 is MNHEY and CDR2 SMNVEV (reference sequence). CDR3 length: 13 residues. V was shortened by 5 bases and J by 2 bases, with 9 bases between the two germline ends. The CDR3 region is CASSRGRQETQYF. The CDR3 DNA follows: TGTGCCAGCAGTCGGGGCAGGCAAGAGACCCAGTACTTC.

V usage is TRBV19 and J usage is TRBJ2-1; D is possibly TRBD2 (5 bases). This CDR3 is built from 15 residues. With 3 bases removed from V and 0 bases from J, the gap between germline ends came to 9 bases. The V gene's germline CDR1 is LNHDA and CDR2 SQIVND (reference sequence). DNA of the CDR3: TGTGCCAGTAGTATGAGCGGATACTCCTACAATGAGCAGTTCTTC. Its protein product is CASSMSGYSYNEQFF.

This chain uses TRBV5-5 with TRBJ2-1, with D tentatively TRBD1 or TRBD2 (6 bases each). The CDR3 spans 13 residues. Germline V lookup: CDR1 SGHKS, CDR2 YYEKEE (reference sequence). V was trimmed by 4 bases and J by 9 bases, leaving 14 bases between them. CDR3 nucleotide sequence: TGTGCCAGCAGCCCCTACGGGGGCCCTGAGCAGTTCTTC. This encodes CASSPYGGPEQFF.

This chain connects TRBV7-9 to TRBJ1-2; D is possibly TRBD1 (5 bases). The CDR3 consists of 17 residues. Trimming cost V 5 bases and J 2 bases, with 21 bases left between them. Per the germline V gene, CDR1 is SEHNR and CDR2 is FQNEAQ (reference sequence). The CDR3 DNA sequence: TGTGCCAGCAGCCCCCAGAAGCTAGGCAGGGACAACTATGGCTACACCTTC. Amino acid sequence: CASSPQKLGRDNYGYTF. The variable domain in full, completed from reference TRBV7-9 and TRBJ1-2, reads DTGVSQNPRHKITKRGQNVTFRCDPISEHNRLYWYRQTLGQGPEFLTYFQNEAQLEKSRLLSDRFSAERPKGSFSTLEIQRTEQGDSAMYLCASSPQKLGRDNYGYTFGSGTRLTVV.

V usage is TRBV28 and J usage is TRBJ2-2; 8 positions match TRBD2. Germline values: CDR1 MDHEN, CDR2 SYDVKM. This CDR3 comprises 17 residues. V dropped 5 bases and J dropped 8; count of bases not matched to a gene: 16. The CDR3 nucleotides read TGTGCCAGCAGTCCAACCCCGGCGGGGGGTCCTGAGGGGGAGCTGTTTTTT. Its translation: CASSPTPAGGPEGELFF. The whole variable domain, filled in from reference TRBV28 and TRBJ2-2, reads DVKVTQSSRYLVKRTGEKVFLECVQDMDHENMFWYRQDPGLGLRLIYFSYDVKMKEKGDIPEGYSVSREKKERFSLILESASTNQTSMYLCASSPTPAGGPEGELFFGEGSRLTVL.

The genes are TRBV7-9 and TRBJ1-2, with unresolved D. Germline lookup yields CDR1 SEHNR and CDR2 FQNEAQ (reference sequence). V was pared by 2 bases and J by 0 bases, with 10 bases between. The CDR3 is 15 residues long. The CDR3 region is CASSLRERSNYGYTF. CDR3 DNA sequence: TGTGCCAGCAGCTTAAGAGAGCGGTCTAACTATGGCTACACCTTC.

In its sample, this clone was seen once. The J gene is TRBJ2-7, the V gene TRBV27; 8 bases line up with TRBD1. The CDR3 is made up of 13 amino acids. Germline CDR1 MNHEY, CDR2 SMNVEV (reference sequence). Unmatched junction bases numbered 2, after V lost 5 bases and J lost 2 bases. The CDR3 nucleotides read TGTGCCAGCAGTATGGACAGGGCCTACGAGCAGTACTTC. Translated: CASSMDRAYEQYF.

The chain is built from TRBV5-1 and TRBJ1-5; no definite D call. The germline V gene has CDR1 SGHRS and CDR2 YFSETQ. There are 14 residues in the CDR3. Trimming shortened V by 2 bases and J by 5 bases, and 11 bases separated the two germline ends. This CDR3 is CASSFFILDQPQHF. CDR3 nucleotide sequence: TGCGCCAGCAGCTTTTTTATCTTGGATCAGCCCCAGCATTTT. The complete variable domain, with remaining parts taken from reference TRBV5-1 and TRBJ1-5, reads KAGVTQTPRYLIKTRGQQVTLSCSPISGHRSVSWYQQTPGQGLQFLFEYFSETQRNKGNFPGRFSGRQFSNSRSEMNVSTLELGDSALYLCASSFFILDQPQHFGDGTRLSIL.

The chain links TRBV9 to TRBJ2-7; 9 bases fit TRBD1. Germline lookup yields CDR1 SGDLS and CDR2 YYNGEE. V lost 9 bases to trimming and J lost 6 bases; unmatched junction nucleotides: 10. The CDR3 runs to 13 residues. The CDR3, as DNA: TGTGCCACAACGGGGGACAGGGCTGGCGAGCAGTACTTC. Residues: CATTGDRAGEQYF. Full variable domain (outside the CDR3, taken from reference TRBV9 and TRBJ2-7): DSGVTQTPKHLITATGQRVTLRCSPRSGDLSVYWYQQSLDQGLQFLIQYYNGEERAKGNILERFSAQQFPDLHSELNLSSLELGDSALYFCATTGDRAGEQYFGPGTRLTVT.

The rearrangement links TRBV4-3 to TRBJ1-3, with unresolved D. Trimming took 0 bases from V and 0 from J, leaving 6 bases between them. CDR3 length: 15 amino acids. Germline CDR1 is LGHNA and CDR2 is YSLEER. The CDR3 coding sequence is TGCGCCAGCAGCCAAGACAGGCCCTCTGGAAACACCATATATTTT. Translated, it gives CASSQDRPSGNTIYF.

This chain uses TRBV4-1 with TRBJ2-7, with unresolved D. The CDR3 runs to 15 residues. V was cut by 1 base and J by 0 bases, with 10 bases left in between. The V gene's germline CDR1 is MGHRA and CDR2 YSYEKL. DNA for the CDR3: TGCGCCAGCAGCCAAGTCCAGGAGATCTCCTACGAGCAGTACTTC. Its translation is CASSQVQEISYEQYF.

V is TRBV7-2 and J is TRBJ1-1; D is unresolved. The length of the CDR3 is 14 residues. V lost 6 bases and J 0 bases, leaving 11 bases between the germline ends. Germline CDR1 and CDR2: SGHTA and FQGNSA. CDR3 region: CASRRSLLNTEAFF. The CDR3 DNA sequence: TGTGCCAGCAGACGCAGCCTGTTGAACACTGAAGCTTTCTTT.